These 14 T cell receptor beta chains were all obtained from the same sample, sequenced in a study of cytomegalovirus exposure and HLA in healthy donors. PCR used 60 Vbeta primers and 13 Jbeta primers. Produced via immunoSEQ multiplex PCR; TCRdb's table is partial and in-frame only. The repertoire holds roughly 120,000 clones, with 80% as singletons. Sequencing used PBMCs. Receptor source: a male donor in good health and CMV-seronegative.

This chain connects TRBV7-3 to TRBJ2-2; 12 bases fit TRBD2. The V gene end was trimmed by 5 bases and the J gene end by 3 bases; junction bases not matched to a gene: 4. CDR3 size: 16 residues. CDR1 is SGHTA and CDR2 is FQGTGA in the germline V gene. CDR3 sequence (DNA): TGTGCCAGCAGCCTCCTAGCGGGGGGGGACACCGGGGAGCTGTTTTTT. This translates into CASSLLAGGDTGELFF. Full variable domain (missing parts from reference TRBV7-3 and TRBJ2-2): GAGVSQTPSNKVTEKGKYVELRCDPISGHTALYWYRQSLGQGPEFLIYFQGTGAADDSGLPNDRFFAVRPEGSVSTLKIQRTERGDSAVYLCASSLLAGGDTGELFFGEGSRLTVL.

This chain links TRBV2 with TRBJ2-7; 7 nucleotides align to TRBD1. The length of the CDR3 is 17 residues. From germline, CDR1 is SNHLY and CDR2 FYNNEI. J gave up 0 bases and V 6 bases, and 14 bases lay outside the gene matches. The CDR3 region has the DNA TGTGCCAGCAGCTCCCCAATACAGGGGAGAAGCTCCTACGAGCAGTACTTC. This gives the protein CASSSPIQGRSSYEQYF.

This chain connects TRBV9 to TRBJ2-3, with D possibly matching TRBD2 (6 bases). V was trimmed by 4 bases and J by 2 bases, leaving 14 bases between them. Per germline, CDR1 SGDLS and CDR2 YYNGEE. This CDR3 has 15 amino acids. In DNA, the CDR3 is TGTGCCAGCAGCCCTACCCGGACTAACACAGATACGCAGTATTTT. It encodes CASSPTRTNTDTQYF.

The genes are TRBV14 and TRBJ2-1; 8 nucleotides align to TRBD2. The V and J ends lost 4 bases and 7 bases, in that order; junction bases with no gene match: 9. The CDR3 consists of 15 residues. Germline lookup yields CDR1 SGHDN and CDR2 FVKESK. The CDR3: CASSLLGGAFNEQFF. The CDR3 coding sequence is TGTGCCAGCAGCCTCCTCGGGGGGGCTTTTAATGAGCAGTTCTTC.

The CDR3 bases are TGTGCCAGCAGCCCTGTTTCGGTGCACGGGGAGCTGTTTTTT. Its protein product is CASSPVSVHGELFF. The J gene is TRBJ2-2, the V gene TRBV11-3; D unresolved. The CDR3 runs to 14 residues. The V and J ends lost 5 bases and 7 bases respectively, with 14 bases between them. CDR1 is SGHNT, CDR2 YENEEA, per germline.

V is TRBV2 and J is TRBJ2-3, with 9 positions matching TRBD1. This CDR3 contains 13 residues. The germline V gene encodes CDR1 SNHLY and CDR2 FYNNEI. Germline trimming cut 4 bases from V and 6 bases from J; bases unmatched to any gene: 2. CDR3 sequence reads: CASSGTGVDTQYF. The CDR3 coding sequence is TGTGCCAGCAGTGGGACAGGGGTGGATACGCAGTATTTT.

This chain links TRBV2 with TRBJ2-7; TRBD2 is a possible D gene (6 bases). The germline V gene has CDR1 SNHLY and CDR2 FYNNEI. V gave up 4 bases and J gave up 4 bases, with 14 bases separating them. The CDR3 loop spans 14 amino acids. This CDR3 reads CASSGDGAGYEQYF. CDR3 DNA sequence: TGTGCCAGCAGTGGGGACGGCGCGGGATACGAGCAGTACTTC.

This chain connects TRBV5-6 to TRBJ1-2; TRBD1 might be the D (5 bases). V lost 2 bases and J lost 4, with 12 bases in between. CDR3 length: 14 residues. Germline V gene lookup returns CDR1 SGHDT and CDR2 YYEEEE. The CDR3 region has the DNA TGTGCCAGCAGCTTTCAGCAGGGCAGCTATGGCTACACCTTC. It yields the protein CASSFQQGSYGYTF.

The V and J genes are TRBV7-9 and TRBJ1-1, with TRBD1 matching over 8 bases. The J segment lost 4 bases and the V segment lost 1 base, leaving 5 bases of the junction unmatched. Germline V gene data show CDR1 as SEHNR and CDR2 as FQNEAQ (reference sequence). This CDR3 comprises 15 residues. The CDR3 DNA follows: TGTGCCAGCAGCTTAGAGGACAGGGTAGTCACTGAAGCTTTCTTT. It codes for CASSLEDRVVTEAFF. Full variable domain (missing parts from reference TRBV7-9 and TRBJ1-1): DTGVSQNPRHKITKRGQNVTFRCDPISEHNRLYWYRQTLGQGPEFLTYFQNEAQLEKSRLLSDRFSAERPKGSFSTLEIQRTEQGDSAMYLCASSLEDRVVTEAFFGQGTRLTVV.

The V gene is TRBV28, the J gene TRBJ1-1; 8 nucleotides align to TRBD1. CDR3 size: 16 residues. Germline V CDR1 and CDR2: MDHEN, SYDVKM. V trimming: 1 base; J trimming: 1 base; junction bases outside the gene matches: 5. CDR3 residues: CASSLFDRGTNTEAFF. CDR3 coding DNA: TGTGCCAGCAGTTTATTCGACAGGGGTACGAACACTGAAGCTTTCTTT. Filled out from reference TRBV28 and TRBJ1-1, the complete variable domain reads DVKVTQSSRYLVKRTGEKVFLECVQDMDHENMFWYRQDPGLGLRLIYFSYDVKMKEKGDIPEGYSVSREKKERFSLILESASTNQTSMYLCASSLFDRGTNTEAFFGQGTRLTVV.

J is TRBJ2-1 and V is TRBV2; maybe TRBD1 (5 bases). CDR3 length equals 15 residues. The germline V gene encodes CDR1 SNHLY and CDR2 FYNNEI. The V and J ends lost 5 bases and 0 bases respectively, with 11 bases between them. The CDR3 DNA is TGTGCCAGCAGTTACGACAGCAGCTCCTACAATGAGCAGTTCTTC. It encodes CASSYDSSSYNEQFF.

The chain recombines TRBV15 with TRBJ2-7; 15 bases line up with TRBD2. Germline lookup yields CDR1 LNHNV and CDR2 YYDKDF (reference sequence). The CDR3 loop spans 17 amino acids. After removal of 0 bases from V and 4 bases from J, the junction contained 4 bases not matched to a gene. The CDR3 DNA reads TGTGCCACCAGCAGAGAGATGGGACTAGCGGGAGGTTACGAGCAGTACTTC. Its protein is CATSREMGLAGGYEQYF.

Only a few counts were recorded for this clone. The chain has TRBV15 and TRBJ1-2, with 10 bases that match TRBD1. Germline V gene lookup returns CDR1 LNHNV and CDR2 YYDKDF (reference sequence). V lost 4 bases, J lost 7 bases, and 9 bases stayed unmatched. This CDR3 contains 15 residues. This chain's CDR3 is CATSIDRGRDFGYTF. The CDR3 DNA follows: TGTGCCACCAGCATTGACAGGGGGCGTGATTTTGGCTACACCTTC.

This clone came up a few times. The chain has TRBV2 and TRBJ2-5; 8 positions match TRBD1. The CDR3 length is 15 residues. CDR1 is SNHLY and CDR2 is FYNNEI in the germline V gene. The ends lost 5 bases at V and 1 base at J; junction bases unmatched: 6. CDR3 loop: CASSPRDRRQETQYF. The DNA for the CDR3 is TGTGCCAGCAGTCCTCGGGACAGGCGCCAAGAGACCCAGTACTTC.